This T cell receptor (beta chain) is from a study of blood T cells in healthy people across ages. The CDR3 runs 13 residues. Looked up from germline, CDR1 is SGHDT and CDR2 is YYEEEE. V shed 0 bases and J shed 9 bases, with 10 bases lying between them. Through a sample-barcoded 5' primer and a J-beta primer mix, a second PCR was run for roughly 6 to 12 cycles. Each cDNA molecule was tagged by a template-switch adaptor with 12 random nucleotides. TCRdb independently ran MiXCR on the 5' RACE reads; one entry per CDR3 protein. The sample lists about 1.4 million distinct CDR3 sequences; 55% to 75% were seen once.

This TCR was sampled from a man aged 18 to 29 in good health. The chain recombines TRBV5-6 with TRBJ2-1, with D tentatively TRBD1 (5 bases). The sample was blood. This chain's CDR3 is CASSLAVQGEQFF. For the CDR3, the DNA is TGTGCCAGCAGCTTGGCGGTTCAGGGTGAGCAGTTCTTC.